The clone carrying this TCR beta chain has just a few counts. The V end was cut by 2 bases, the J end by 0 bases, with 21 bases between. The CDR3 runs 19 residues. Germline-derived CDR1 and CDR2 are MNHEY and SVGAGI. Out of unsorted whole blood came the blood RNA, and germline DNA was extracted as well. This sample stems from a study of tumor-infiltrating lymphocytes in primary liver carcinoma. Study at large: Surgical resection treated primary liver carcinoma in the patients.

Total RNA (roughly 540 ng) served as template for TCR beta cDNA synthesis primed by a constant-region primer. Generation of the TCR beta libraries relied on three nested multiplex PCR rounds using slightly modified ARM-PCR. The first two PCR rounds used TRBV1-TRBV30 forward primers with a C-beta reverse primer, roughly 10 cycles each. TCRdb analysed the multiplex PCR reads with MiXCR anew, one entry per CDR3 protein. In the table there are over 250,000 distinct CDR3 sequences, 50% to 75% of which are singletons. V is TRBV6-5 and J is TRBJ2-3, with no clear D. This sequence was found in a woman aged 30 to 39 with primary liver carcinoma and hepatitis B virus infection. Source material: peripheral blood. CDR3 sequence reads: CASSYRTPLSGSSTDTQYF. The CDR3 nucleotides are TGTGCCAGCAGTTACCGTACTCCCCTCTCAGGTTCTAGCACAGATACGCAGTATTTT.